This TCR beta chain is from a study of T cells in Graves' hyperthyroidism and ophthalmopathy. Study conclusions and caveats: From stable hyperthyroidism, ophthalmopathy was separated by a 13 V-J model.

The TCR beta CDR3 regions underwent amplification using RNA transcripts as the source. The HTBI primer set drove a first-round RT-PCR of the TCR CDR3. One entry per CDR3 protein results from TCRdb running MiXCR on the multiplex PCR reads. The table lists almost 600,000 distinct CDR3 sequences, 14% of them singletons. Germline values: CDR1 SGHTS, CDR2 YDEGEE. The trim removed 0 bases at V and 2 bases at J, leaving 11 bases unmatched. This CDR3 is 19 amino acids long. Only a few counts were recorded for this clonotype. The antigen is undetermined. Material: blood. This chain uses TRBV5-8 with TRBJ2-2; 9 nucleotides line up with TRBD1. The receptor's source is a young woman with Graves' hyperthyroidism that later progressed to Graves' ophthalmopathy. In DNA, the CDR3 is TGTGCCAGCAGCTTGGGACCCACAGGGGGCGTTTTTAACACCGGGGAGCTGTTTTTT. Translating gives CASSLGPTGGVFNTGELFF.